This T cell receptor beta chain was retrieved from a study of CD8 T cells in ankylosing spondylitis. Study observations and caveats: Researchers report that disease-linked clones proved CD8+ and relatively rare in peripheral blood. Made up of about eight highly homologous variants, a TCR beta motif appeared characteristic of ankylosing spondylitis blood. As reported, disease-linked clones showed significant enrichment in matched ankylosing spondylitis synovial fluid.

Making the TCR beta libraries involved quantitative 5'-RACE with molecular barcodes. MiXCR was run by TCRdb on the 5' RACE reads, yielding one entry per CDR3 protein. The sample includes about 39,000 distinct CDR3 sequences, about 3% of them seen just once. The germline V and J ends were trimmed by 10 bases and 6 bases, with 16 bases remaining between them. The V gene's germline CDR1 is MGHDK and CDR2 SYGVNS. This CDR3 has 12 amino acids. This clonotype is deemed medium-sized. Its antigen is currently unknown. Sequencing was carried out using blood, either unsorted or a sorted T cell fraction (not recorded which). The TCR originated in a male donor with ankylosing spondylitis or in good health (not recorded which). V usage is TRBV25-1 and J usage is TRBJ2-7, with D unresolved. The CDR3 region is CAKQCKPSEQYV. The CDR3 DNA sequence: TGTGCCAAACAATGTAAGCCATCCGAGCAGTACGTC.